The entry below describes one T cell receptor (beta chain). The method was immunoSEQ multiplex PCR; TCRdb's version includes in-frame clones alone and lacks a portion of them. The data contain 90,000 to 120,000 clones, about 94% of them singletons. The data are from a study of T cell changes during pregnancy in multiple sclerosis. This CDR3 comprises 16 residues. V shed 3 bases, J shed 5 bases, and the junction held 9 bases outside the gene matches. The germline V gene has CDR1 SGDLS and CDR2 YYNGEE. The clonotype was recovered from a female donor with multiple sclerosis, enrolled in a pregnancy study. J is TRBJ2-5 and V is TRBV9; TRBD2 aligns across 11 bases. The sequenced sample was peripheral blood, obtained before pregnancy. The DNA for the CDR3 is TGTGCCAGCAGCGCCAAACTAGCGGGAGTTCGGGAGACCCAGTACTTC. It specifies CASSAKLAGVRETQYF. Based on the CDR3 plus reference TRBV9 and TRBJ2-5, the full variable domain is DSGVTQTPKHLITATGQRVTLRCSPRSGDLSVYWYQQSLDQGLQFLIQYYNGEERAKGNILERFSAQQFPDLHSELNLSSLELGDSALYFCASSAKLAGVRETQYFGPGTRLLVL.